The subject of this entry is one T cell receptor beta chain. Assay used: immunoSEQ multiplex PCR; TCRdb lists only in-frame clones, some missing. The sample lists roughly 100,000 clones, 90% to 95% occurring once. In germline, CDR1 is SGHAT, CDR2 FQNNGV. The V end lost 3 bases, the J end lost 6 bases, and 11 bases lay between the germline ends. The length of the CDR3 is 13 residues. The data derive from a study of blood T cell repertoires in COVID-19. This chain connects TRBV11-2 to TRBJ1-2; possible D gene TRBD1, 6 bases. The sample was peripheral blood. This sequence originates from a human donor with active COVID-19. The donor label of this sample is uncertain. CDR3 coding DNA: TGTGCCAGCAGCTTTTGGGCAGGGGATGGCTACACCTTC. Its protein is CASSFWAGDGYTF.